These T cell receptor beta chains were read from a single sample in a study of blood T cell repertoires in COVID-19. Measured with immunoSEQ multiplex PCR; TCRdb has only the in-frame clones, and not every one. The sample records some 290,000 clones, roughly nine tenths being singletons. The sample consisted of PBMCs or T cells enriched from blood (not recorded which). These receptors were collected from a woman in her twenties or thirties who had recovered from COVID-19. The CDR3 runs from the conserved cysteine through the conserved F or W.

v_gene: TRBV5-4
j_gene: TRBJ1-1
CDR3aa: CASSFARGAGTEAFF

v_gene: TRBV18
j_gene: TRBJ2-6
CDR3aa: CASSQAGDSGANVLTF

v_gene: TRBV28
j_gene: TRBJ1-5
CDR3aa: CASSRDRGLFLVISNQPQHF

v_gene: TRBV12-3/TRBV12-4
j_gene: TRBJ1-4
CDR3aa: CASSLRGSEKLFF

v_gene: TRBV5-1
j_gene: TRBJ2-5
CDR3aa: CASSYLAGAPETQYF

v_gene: TRBV6-5
j_gene: TRBJ1-1
CDR3aa: CASSLGGTNTEAFF

v_gene: TRBV25-1
j_gene: TRBJ2-1
CDR3aa: CASSGLPTRSSYNEQFF

v_gene: TRBV12-3/TRBV12-4
j_gene: TRBJ1-5
CDR3aa: CASRQGNQPQHF

v_gene: TRBV5-5
j_gene: TRBJ2-1
CDR3aa: CASSVGDSSNEQFF

v_gene: TRBV6-5
j_gene: TRBJ1-1
CDR3aa: CASRRSQGGTEAFF

v_gene: TRBV7-3
j_gene: TRBJ2-1
CDR3aa: CASSLTTSGSYNEQFF

v_gene: TRBV4-1
j_gene: TRBJ1-2
CDR3aa: CASSPTPLHRRNYGYTF

v_gene: TRBV7-2
j_gene: TRBJ1-2
CDR3aa: CASSLVGTGTNSNYGYTF

v_gene: TRBV19
j_gene: TRBJ1-3
CDR3aa: CASTEYISGNTIYF

v_gene: TRBV4-3
j_gene: TRBJ1-6
CDR3aa: CASSQDYGLWNSPLHF

v_gene: TRBV2
j_gene: TRBJ1-2
CDR3aa: CAGDNRGLGGGYTF